This entry describes one T cell receptor (beta chain). The entry originates in a study of control samples from healthy donors and cancer patients. There are 18 residues in the CDR3. Germline CDR1 SGHTA, CDR2 FQGNSA. Losses at the gene ends were 5 bases for V and 0 bases for J; bases not matched to a gene: 6. Produced via immunoSEQ multiplex PCR; TCRdb's table is partial and in-frame only. In the table there are about 120,000 clones, about 87% of which are singletons. Sequenced sample: blood. This chain links TRBV7-2 with TRBJ2-2, with 13 positions matching TRBD2. This TCR was sampled from a man in his thirties or forties in good health. This CDR3 is CASSKGLAGDANTGELFF. Here the CDR3 DNA reads TGTGCCAGCAGCAAAGGACTAGCGGGGGACGCGAACACCGGGGAGCTGTTTTTT.